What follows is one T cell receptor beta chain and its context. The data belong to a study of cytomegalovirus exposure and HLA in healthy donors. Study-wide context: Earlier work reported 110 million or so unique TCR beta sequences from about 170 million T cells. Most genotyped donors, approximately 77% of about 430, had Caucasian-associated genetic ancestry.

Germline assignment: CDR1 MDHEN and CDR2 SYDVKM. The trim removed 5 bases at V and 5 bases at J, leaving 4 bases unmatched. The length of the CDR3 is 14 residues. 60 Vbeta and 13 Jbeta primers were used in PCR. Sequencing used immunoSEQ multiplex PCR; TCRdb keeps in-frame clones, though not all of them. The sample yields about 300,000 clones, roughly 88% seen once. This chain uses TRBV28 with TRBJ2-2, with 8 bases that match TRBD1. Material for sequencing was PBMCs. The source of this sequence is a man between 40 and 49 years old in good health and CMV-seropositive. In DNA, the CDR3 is TGTGCCAGCAGTCCAGGGGGCGGGACCGGGGAGCTGTTTTTT. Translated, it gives CASSPGGGTGELFF.